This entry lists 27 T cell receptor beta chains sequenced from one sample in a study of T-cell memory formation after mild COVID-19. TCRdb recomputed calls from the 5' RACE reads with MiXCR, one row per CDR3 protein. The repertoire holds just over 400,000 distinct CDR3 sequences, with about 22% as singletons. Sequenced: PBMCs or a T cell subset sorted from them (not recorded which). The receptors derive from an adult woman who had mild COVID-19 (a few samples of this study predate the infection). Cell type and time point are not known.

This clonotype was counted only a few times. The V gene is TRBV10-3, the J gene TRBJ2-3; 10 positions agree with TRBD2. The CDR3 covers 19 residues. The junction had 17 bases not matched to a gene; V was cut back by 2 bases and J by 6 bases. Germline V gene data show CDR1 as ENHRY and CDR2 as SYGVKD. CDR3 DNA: TGTGCCATCAGTGAGCCGGCGTCCCTCGAAGCGGGGGGGATTGATACGCAGTATTTT. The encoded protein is CAISEPASLEAGGIDTQYF.

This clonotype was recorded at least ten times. This chain's CDR3 is CSARGSGGFFYEQYF. CDR3 nucleotides: TGCAGTGCGAGGGGGAGCGGGGGGTTTTTCTACGAGCAGTACTTC. The V and J genes are TRBV20-1 and TRBJ2-7; TRBD2 aligns across 9 bases. With 6 bases clipped from V and 3 bases from J, the junction kept 12 bases outside the gene matches. CDR3 size: 15 residues. Germline lookup yields CDR1 DFQATT and CDR2 SNEGSKA (reference sequence).

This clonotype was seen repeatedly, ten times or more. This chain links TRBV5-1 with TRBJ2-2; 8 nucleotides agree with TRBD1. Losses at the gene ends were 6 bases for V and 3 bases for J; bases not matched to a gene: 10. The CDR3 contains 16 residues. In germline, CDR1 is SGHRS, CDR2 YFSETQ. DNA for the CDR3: TGCGCCAGCATGTCAGGGGGCGCGGGTTACACCGGGGAGCTGTTTTTT. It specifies CASMSGGAGYTGELFF.

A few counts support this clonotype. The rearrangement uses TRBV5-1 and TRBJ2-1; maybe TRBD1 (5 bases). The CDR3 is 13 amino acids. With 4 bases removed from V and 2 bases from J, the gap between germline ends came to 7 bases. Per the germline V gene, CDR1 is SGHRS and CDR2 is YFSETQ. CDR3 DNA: TGCGCCAGCAGCCCGACAGCCTACAATGAGCAGTTCTTC. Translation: CASSPTAYNEQFF. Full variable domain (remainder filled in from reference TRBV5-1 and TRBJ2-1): KAGVTQTPRYLIKTRGQQVTLSCSPISGHRSVSWYQQTPGQGLQFLFEYFSETQRNKGNFPGRFSGRQFSNSRSEMNVSTLELGDSALYLCASSPTAYNEQFFGPGTRLTVL.

CDR3 residues: CASSLGGWVPNTEAFF. The CDR3 DNA sequence: TGTGCCAGCAGCTTAGGTGGTTGGGTACCGAACACTGAAGCTTTCTTT. This chain uses TRBV11-2 with TRBJ1-1; D not resolved. The CDR3 runs to 16 residues. Germline V lookup: CDR1 SGHAT, CDR2 FQNNGV. V was pared by 1 base and J by 1 base, with 13 bases between.

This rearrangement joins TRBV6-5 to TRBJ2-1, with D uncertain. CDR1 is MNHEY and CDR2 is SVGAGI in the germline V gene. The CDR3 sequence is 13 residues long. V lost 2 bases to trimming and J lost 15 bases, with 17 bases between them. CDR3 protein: CASSYPFSPRRFF. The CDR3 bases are TGTGCCAGCAGTTACCCCTTTAGTCCCCGTAGGTTCTTC.

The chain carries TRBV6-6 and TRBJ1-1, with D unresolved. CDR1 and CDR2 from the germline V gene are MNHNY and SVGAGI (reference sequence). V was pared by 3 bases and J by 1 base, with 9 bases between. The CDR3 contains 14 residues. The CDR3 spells CASSYRGGNTEAFF. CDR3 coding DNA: TGTGCCAGCAGTTATCGGGGAGGGAACACTGAAGCTTTCTTT.

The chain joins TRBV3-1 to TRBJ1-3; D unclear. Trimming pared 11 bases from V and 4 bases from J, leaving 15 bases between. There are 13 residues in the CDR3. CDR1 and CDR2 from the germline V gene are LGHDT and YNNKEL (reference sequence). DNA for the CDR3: TGTGCCTCACGCCCCGGCTCGGGAAACACCATATATTTT. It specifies CASRPGSGNTIYF.

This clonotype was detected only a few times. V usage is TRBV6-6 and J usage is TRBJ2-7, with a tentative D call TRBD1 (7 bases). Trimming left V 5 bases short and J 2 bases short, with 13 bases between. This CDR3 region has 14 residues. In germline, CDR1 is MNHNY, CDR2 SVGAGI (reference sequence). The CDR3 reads CASSPQGGAYEQYF. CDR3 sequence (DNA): TGTGCCAGCAGTCCCCAGGGGGGAGCCTACGAGCAGTACTTC.

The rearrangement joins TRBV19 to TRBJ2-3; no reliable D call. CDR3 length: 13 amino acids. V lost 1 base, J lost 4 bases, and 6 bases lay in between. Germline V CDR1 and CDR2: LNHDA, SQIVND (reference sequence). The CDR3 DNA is TGTGCCAGTAGTATAGTTGGATCAGATACGCAGTATTTT. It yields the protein CASSIVGSDTQYF.

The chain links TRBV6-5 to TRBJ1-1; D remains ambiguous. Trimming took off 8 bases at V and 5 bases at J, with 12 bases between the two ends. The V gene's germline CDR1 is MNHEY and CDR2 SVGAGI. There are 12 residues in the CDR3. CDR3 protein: CASSSARTEAFF. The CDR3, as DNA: TGTGCCAGCTCCAGTGCACGGACTGAAGCTTTCTTT.

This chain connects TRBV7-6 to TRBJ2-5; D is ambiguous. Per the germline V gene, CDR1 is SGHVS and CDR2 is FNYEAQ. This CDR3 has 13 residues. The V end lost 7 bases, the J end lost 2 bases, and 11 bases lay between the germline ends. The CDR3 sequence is CASNSGLQETQYF. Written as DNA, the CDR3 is TGTGCCAGCAACTCGGGTCTTCAAGAGACCCAGTACTTC. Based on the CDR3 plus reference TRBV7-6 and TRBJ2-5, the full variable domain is GAGVSQSPRYKVTKRGQDVALRCDPISGHVSLYWYRQALGQGPEFLTYFNYEAQQDKSGLPNDRFSAERPEGSISTLTIQRTEQRDSAMYRCASNSGLQETQYFGPGTRLLVL.

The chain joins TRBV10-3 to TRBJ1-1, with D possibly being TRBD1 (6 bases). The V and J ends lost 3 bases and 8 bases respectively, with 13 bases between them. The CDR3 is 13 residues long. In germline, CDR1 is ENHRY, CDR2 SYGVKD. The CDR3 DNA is TGTGCCATCAGTGAAAACGGACAGCCCGAAGCTTTCTTT. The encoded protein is CAISENGQPEAFF.

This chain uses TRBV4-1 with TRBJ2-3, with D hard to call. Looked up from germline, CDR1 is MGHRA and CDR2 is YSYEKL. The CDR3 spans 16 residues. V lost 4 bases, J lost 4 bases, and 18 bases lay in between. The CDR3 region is CASSPAATPFSDTQYF. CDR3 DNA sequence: TGCGCCAGCAGCCCGGCCGCGACACCCTTCTCAGATACGCAGTATTTT.

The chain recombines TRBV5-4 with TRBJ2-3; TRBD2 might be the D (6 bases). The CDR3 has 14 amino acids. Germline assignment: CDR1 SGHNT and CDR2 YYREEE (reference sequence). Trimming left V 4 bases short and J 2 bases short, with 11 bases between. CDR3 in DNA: TGTGCCAGCAGCCCCGGGGGTTACACAGATACGCAGTATTTT. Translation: CASSPGGYTDTQYF.

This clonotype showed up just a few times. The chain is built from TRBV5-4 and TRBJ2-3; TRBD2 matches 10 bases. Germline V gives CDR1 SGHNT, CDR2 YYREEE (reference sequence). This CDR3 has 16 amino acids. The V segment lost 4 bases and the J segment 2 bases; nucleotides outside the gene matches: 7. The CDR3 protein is CASSRGLAEITDTQYF. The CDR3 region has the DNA TGTGCCAGCAGCCGCGGACTAGCGGAAATCACAGATACGCAGTATTTT.

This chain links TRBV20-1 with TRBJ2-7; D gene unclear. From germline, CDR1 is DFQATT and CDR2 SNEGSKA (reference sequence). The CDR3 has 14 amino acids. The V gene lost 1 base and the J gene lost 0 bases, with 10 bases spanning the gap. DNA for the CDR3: TGCAGTGCTAGAGGCTGGGGAAGCTCCTACGAGCAGTACTTC. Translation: CSARGWGSSYEQYF.

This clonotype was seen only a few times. CDR3 DNA: TGTGCCAGCTCACCACCAACAGGGGGGGCCAACGTCCTGACTTTC. Translating gives CASSPPTGGANVLTF. V usage is TRBV18 and J usage is TRBJ2-6; a possible D gene is TRBD1 (6 bases). Per germline, CDR1 KGHSH and CDR2 LQKENI. Trimming removed 0 bases from V and 4 bases from J, with 7 bases in between. This CDR3 has 15 amino acids.

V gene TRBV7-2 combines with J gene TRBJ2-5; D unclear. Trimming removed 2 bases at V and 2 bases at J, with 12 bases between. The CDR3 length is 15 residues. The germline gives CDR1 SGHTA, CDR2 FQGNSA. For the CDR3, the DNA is TGTGCCAGCAGCTTAAATATGTTGGGACAAGAGACCCAGTACTTC. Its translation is CASSLNMLGQETQYF.

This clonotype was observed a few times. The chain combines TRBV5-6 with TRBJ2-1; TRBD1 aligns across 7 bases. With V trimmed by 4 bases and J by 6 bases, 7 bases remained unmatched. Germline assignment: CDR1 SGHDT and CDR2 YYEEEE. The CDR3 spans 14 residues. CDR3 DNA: TGTGCCAGCAGCCTCCGGGGACAGCCCAATGAGCAGTTCTTC. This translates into CASSLRGQPNEQFF. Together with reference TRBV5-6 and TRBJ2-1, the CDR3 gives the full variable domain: DAGVTQSPTHLIKTRGQQVTLRCSPKSGHDTVSWYQQALGQGPQFIFQYYEEEERQRGNFPDRFSGHQFPNYSSELNVNALLLGDSALYLCASSLRGQPNEQFFGPGTRLTVL.

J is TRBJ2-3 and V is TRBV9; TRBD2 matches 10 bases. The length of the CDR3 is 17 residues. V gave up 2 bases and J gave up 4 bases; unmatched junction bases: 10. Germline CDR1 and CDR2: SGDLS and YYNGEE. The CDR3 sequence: CASSVGWVAGGADTQYF. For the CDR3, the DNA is TGTGCCAGCAGCGTGGGGTGGGTAGCGGGAGGCGCAGATACGCAGTATTTT.

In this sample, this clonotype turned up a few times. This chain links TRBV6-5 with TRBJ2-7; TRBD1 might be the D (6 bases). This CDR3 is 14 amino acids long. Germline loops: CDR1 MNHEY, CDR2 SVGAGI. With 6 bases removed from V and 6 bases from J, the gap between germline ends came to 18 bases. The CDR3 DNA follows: TGTGCCAGCAGCTTCACAGGGACCTCGCCCGAGCAGTACTTC. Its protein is CASSFTGTSPEQYF.

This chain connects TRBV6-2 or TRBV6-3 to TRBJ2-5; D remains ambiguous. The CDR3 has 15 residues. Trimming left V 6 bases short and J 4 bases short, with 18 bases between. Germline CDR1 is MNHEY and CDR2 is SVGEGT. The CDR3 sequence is CASSPVGLLSETQYF. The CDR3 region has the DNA TGTGCCAGCAGCCCGGTAGGGTTGCTCTCAGAGACCCAGTACTTC.

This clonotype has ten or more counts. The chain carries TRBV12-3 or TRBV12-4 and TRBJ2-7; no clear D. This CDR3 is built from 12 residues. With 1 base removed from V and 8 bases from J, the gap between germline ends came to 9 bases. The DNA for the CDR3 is TGTGCCAGCAGTTTAGGTTGGCAAAAGCAGTACTTC. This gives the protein CASSLGWQKQYF.

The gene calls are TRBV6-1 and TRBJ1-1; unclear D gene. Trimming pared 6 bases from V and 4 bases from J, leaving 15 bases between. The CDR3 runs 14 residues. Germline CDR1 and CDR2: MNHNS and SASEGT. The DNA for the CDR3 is TGTGCCAGCAGCCTTTTTGGGGAGATCACTGAAGCTTTCTTT. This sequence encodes CASSLFGEITEAFF.

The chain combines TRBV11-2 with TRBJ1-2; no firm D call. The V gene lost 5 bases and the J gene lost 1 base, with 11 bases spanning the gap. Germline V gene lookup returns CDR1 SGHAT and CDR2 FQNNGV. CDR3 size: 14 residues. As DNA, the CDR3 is TGTGCCAGCAGCCCCGGCGGGATTAACTATGGCTACACCTTC. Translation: CASSPGGINYGYTF.

The CDR3 loop reads CASTRRRANTGELFF. The CDR3 DNA reads TGTGCCAGCACCCGACGTCGGGCGAACACCGGGGAGCTGTTTTTT. The gene calls are TRBV7-2 and TRBJ2-2; D gene unclear. V was cut by 7 bases and J by 0 bases, with 12 bases left in between. Germline values: CDR1 SGHTA, CDR2 FQGNSA. The CDR3 extends over 15 amino acids.